A single sample gave rise to the 31 T cell receptor beta chains below, sequenced in a study of breast tumors, draining lymph nodes, adjacent tissues. Axillary draining lymph nodes of breast cancer patients supplied the node samples. Via MiXCR, TCRdb re-called the multiplex PCR reads, giving one row per CDR3 protein. The repertoire includes about 89,000 distinct CDR3 sequences, roughly 29% of them detected once, and over 8% sits in the top ten. Sequenced input: axillary lymph node tissue. These TCRs come from a female donor with breast cancer. Some clones in this sample may be carry-over from other donors' samples.

This clonotype has ten or more counts. This chain connects TRBV6-9 to TRBJ2-5; the D is unclear. Germline lookup yields CDR1 MNHGY and CDR2 SVAAGI. The length of the CDR3 is 11 residues. V was shortened by 7 bases and J by 5 bases, with 8 bases between the two germline ends. CDR3 region: CASTLVETQYF. The CDR3 DNA reads as TGTGCCAGCACCCTTGTGGAGACCCAGTACTTC.

V is TRBV7-9 and J is TRBJ2-3, with 8 bases matching TRBD2. With 6 bases clipped from V and 5 bases from J, the junction kept 10 bases outside the gene matches. The CDR3 consists of 15 residues. Looked up from germline, CDR1 is SEHNR and CDR2 is FQNEAQ (reference sequence). The CDR3 loop reads CASSPGGPLRDTQYF. The CDR3 DNA reads TGTGCCAGCAGTCCGGGAGGGCCATTGAGAGATACGCAGTATTTT.

This clonotype was counted many times. This sequence joins TRBV19 and TRBJ2-6; 10 bases align to TRBD1. The V gene's germline CDR1 is LNHDA and CDR2 SQIVND (reference sequence). This CDR3 comprises 17 residues. Trimming took 4 bases from V and 3 from J; bases not matched to a gene: 6. The CDR3 protein is CASSRGQGQGGANVLTF. As DNA, the CDR3 is TGTGCCAGTAGTAGGGGACAGGGGCAAGGTGGGGCCAACGTCCTGACTTTC.

This clonotype has just one count. Without the conserved terminal phenylalanine or tryptophan, this CDR3 likely stems from a read error. The DNA is omitted, as the CDR3 cannot be located on it reliably, and the CDR3 follows TCRdb's listing. The V gene is TRBV7-9, the J gene TRBJ2-1; the table's D call, TRBD1, was not checked against the DNA. The CDR3 length equals 14 residues, ends included. Looked up from germline, CDR1 is SEHNR and CDR2 is FQNEAQ (reference sequence). This CDR3 is CASSSQALTNEQLL.

Many counts were recorded for this clonotype. The CDR3 protein is CASSPTGGPSGYEQYF. The CDR3 DNA sequence: TGTGCCAGCAGTCCGACCGGGGGGCCTAGCGGGTATGAGCAGTACTTC. The chain is built from TRBV27 and TRBJ2-7; TRBD2 aligns across 8 bases. The length of the CDR3 is 16 residues. The germline V gene has CDR1 MNHEY and CDR2 SMNVEV (reference sequence). The junction had 16 bases not matched to a gene; V was cut back by 5 bases and J by 7 bases.

Only one count was recorded for this clonotype. V gene TRBV9 combines with J gene TRBJ2-1; TRBD1 matches at 7 bases. The CDR3 covers 12 residues. V lost 5 bases, J lost 4 bases, and 0 bases stayed unmatched. Looked up from germline, CDR1 is SGDLS and CDR2 is YYNGEE. The CDR3 spells CASRGQYNEQFF. The CDR3 DNA follows: TGTGCCAGCAGGGGACAGTACAATGAGCAGTTCTTC.

At least ten counts were recorded for this clonotype. V gene TRBV6-2 or TRBV6-3 combines with J gene TRBJ2-3; maybe TRBD2 (6 bases). Germline V gives CDR1 MNHEY, CDR2 SVGEGT. This CDR3 comprises 17 residues. V lost 2 bases and J lost 1, with 16 bases in between. The CDR3 loop reads CASSYPPGRLGTDTQYF. CDR3 DNA: TGTGCCAGCAGTTACCCCCCTGGGAGGTTGGGCACAGATACGCAGTATTTT.

This clonotype appeared many times. The chain carries TRBV4-3 and TRBJ2-1; 9 positions agree with TRBD2. In germline, CDR1 is LGHNA, CDR2 YSLEER. CDR3 length equals 16 residues. V gave up 1 base and J gave up 7 bases; unmatched junction bases: 8. The CDR3 coding sequence is TGCGCCAGCAGCCAAGGTATTAGCGGGAGTTCTAATGAGCAGTTCTTC. This gives the protein CASSQGISGSSNEQFF.

Comment on this clonotype: The conserved phenylalanine or tryptophan normally closing the CDR3 is absent here, so this likely arose from a read error. In DNA, the CDR3 is TGTGCCAGCGCCACGGGGCTGTGGGAAAAACTGTTTCTT. The encoded protein is CASATGLWEKLFL. V usage is TRBV6-2 or TRBV6-3 and J usage is TRBJ1-4, with a possible D match to TRBD1 (5 bases). The CDR3 sequence is 13 residues long. Germline assignment: CDR1 MNHEY and CDR2 SVGEGT. Trimming pared 8 bases from V and 8 bases from J, leaving 15 bases between.

The V gene is TRBV4-3, the J gene TRBJ2-1; TRBD1 agrees at 8 bases. J lost 6 bases, V lost 1 base, and 5 bases had no gene match. The CDR3 contains 15 residues. The germline gives CDR1 LGHNA, CDR2 YSLEER. The CDR3 nucleotides read TGCGCCAGCAGCCAAGGTTACAGGGGGGTCAATGAGCAGTTCTTC. Its translation is CASSQGYRGVNEQFF.

In its sample, this clonotype was seen many times. The chain combines TRBV6-2 or TRBV6-3 with TRBJ1-2; D remains ambiguous. V dropped 4 bases and J dropped 0 bases, with 6 bases sitting between them. Looked up from germline, CDR1 is MNHEY and CDR2 is SVGEGT. CDR3 length equals 13 residues. Written as DNA, the CDR3 is TGTGCCAGCAGTTTCGAGGCTAACTATGGCTACACCTTC. Its translation: CASSFEANYGYTF.

V usage is TRBV5-5 and J usage is TRBJ1-3; D ambiguous. CDR1 is SGHKS and CDR2 is YYEKEE in the germline V gene (reference sequence). The V and J ends lost 0 bases and 4 bases respectively, with 11 bases between them. This CDR3 region has 15 residues. DNA of the CDR3: TGTGCCAGCAGCTTGGAGGCAGCCGGAGGAAACACCATATATTTT. This sequence encodes CASSLEAAGGNTIYF.

This clonotype was recorded many times. CDR3 region: CASSYDGRGYEQYF. The CDR3 DNA follows: TGTGCCAGCAGTTATGATGGCAGAGGATACGAGCAGTACTTC. The chain links TRBV6-1 to TRBJ2-7; D remains unclear. V was cut by 5 bases and J by 4 bases, with 15 bases left in between. In germline, CDR1 is MNHNS, CDR2 SASEGT. The length of the CDR3 is 14 residues.

The J gene is TRBJ2-6, the V gene TRBV10-2; D might be TRBD2 (7 bases). Germline CDR1 reads WSHSY; CDR2 reads SAAADI. This CDR3 region has 17 residues. V lost 8 bases and J 0 bases, leaving 17 bases between the germline ends. This CDR3 reads CASSVGGLCSGANVLTF. The CDR3 DNA reads TGCGCCAGCTCCGTCGGGGGGCTGTGCTCTGGGGCCAACGTCCTGACTTTC.

This clonotype has only a few counts. V is TRBV30 and J is TRBJ2-1; D not resolved. The V and J ends lost 3 bases and 10 bases respectively, with 10 bases between them. Germline values: CDR1 GTSNPN, CDR2 SVGIG (reference sequence). The CDR3 covers 11 residues. The CDR3 is CAWRSGSEQFF. CDR3 sequence (DNA): TGTGCCTGGAGGAGTGGCAGCGAGCAGTTCTTC.

J is TRBJ1-2 and V is TRBV10-3, with a weak D call TRBD1 (6 bases). CDR1 is ENHRY and CDR2 is SYGVKD in the germline V gene. This CDR3 region has 10 residues. Trimming shortened V by 11 bases and J by 5 bases, and 9 bases separated the two germline ends. CDR3 residues: CASGAYGYTF. CDR3 DNA sequence: TGTGCCTCGGGGGCGTATGGCTACACCTTC.

This clonotype was detected ten times or more. A much larger clone sits a single nucleotide away, making a read error possible. The genes are TRBV24-1 and TRBJ2-5; 8 bases map to TRBD1. The junction had 8 bases not matched to a gene; V was cut back by 3 bases and J by 6 bases. Germline CDR1 is KGHDR and CDR2 is SFDVKD. CDR3 size: 15 residues. CDR3 nucleotides: TGTGCCACCAGTGATCCCGACAGGGGAAGAAAGACCCAGTACTTC. This translates into CATSDPDRGRKTQYF.

The table lists this clonotype with a count of one. Just one base apart from a much larger clone, this may be a read error. It is likely a read error, because the conserved phenylalanine at the end of the CDR3 is missing. The gene calls are TRBV7-2 and TRBJ1-1; unclear D gene. CDR1 and CDR2 from the germline V gene are SGHTA and FQGNSA. This CDR3 region has 14 residues. The V end was cut by 2 bases, the J end by 5 bases, with 12 bases between. CDR3 nucleotides: TGTGCCAGCAGCTTATCCCCGGGGAGGACTGAAGCTTTCCTT. Protein: CASSLSPGRTEAFL.

Many counts were recorded for this clonotype. This chain uses TRBV4-2 with TRBJ2-7, with D perhaps matching TRBD1 (6 bases). CDR3 length equals 15 residues. Germline loops: CDR1 LGHNA, CDR2 YNFKEQ. V was trimmed by 0 bases and J by 2 bases, leaving 11 bases between them. CDR3 residues: CASSQDGGGTYEQYF. DNA of the CDR3: TGTGCCAGCAGCCAAGATGGGGGCGGTACCTACGAGCAGTACTTC.

This clonotype was seen many times. The chain links TRBV18 to TRBJ2-3; D may match TRBD1 or TRBD2 (5 bases each). Between the trimmed V and J ends, which lost 5 bases and 6 bases, there was a span of 12 bases. The CDR3 sequence is 13 residues long. The germline gives CDR1 KGHSH, CDR2 LQKENI. The CDR3 DNA is TGTGCCAGCTCAGCCTTGGGGGTCGATACGCAGTATTTT. This encodes CASSALGVDTQYF.

The rearrangement links TRBV7-8 to TRBJ2-3, with D uncertain. V lost 2 bases and J 8 bases, leaving 17 bases between the germline ends. The length of the CDR3 is 15 residues. The V gene's germline CDR1 is SGHVS and CDR2 FQNEAQ. CDR3: CASSLYRSPVGTQYF. The DNA of the CDR3 is TGTGCCAGCAGCTTATACCGCTCGCCTGTGGGTACGCAGTATTTT.

V and J are TRBV27 and TRBJ1-2; 11 positions match TRBD1. V shed 5 bases, J shed 4 bases, and the junction held 9 bases outside the gene matches. Looked up from germline, CDR1 is MNHEY and CDR2 is SMNVEV (reference sequence). This CDR3 contains 16 residues. As DNA, the CDR3 is TGTGCCAGCAGTCCCTGGACAGGGGGCCCCTCCTATGGCTACACCTTC. This codes for CASSPWTGGPSYGYTF.

The chain has TRBV20-1 and TRBJ2-3, with D maybe TRBD2 (6 bases). This CDR3 spans 14 amino acids. Germline values: CDR1 DFQATT, CDR2 SNEGSKA (reference sequence). V was shortened by 3 bases and J by 4 bases, with 14 bases between the two germline ends. The CDR3 nucleotides are TGCAGTGCTAGTGGCGGGAAGCTCTCAGATACGCAGTATTTT. Encoded protein: CSASGGKLSDTQYF.

This clonotype was observed many times. The chain joins TRBV5-1 to TRBJ2-1; D not certain. The length of the CDR3 is 11 residues. Trimming removed 4 bases at V and 4 bases at J, with 3 bases between. Per germline, CDR1 SGHRS and CDR2 YFSETQ. The CDR3 loop is CASSAYNEQFF. The CDR3 nucleotides are TGCGCCAGCAGCGCATACAATGAGCAGTTCTTC.

The table lists this clonotype with many counts. The V gene is TRBV20-1, the J gene TRBJ2-3; 10 bases map to TRBD1. Germline V gene sequence: CDR1 DFQATT, CDR2 SNEGSKA (reference sequence). With V trimmed by 6 bases and J by 2 bases, 11 bases remained unmatched. The CDR3 length is 16 residues. The CDR3 protein is CSANHRTGGITDTQYF. The DNA of the CDR3 is TGCAGTGCCAACCATCGGACAGGGGGTATCACAGATACGCAGTATTTT.

This sequence joins TRBV15 and TRBJ1-2; TRBD1 might be the D (6 bases). The CDR3 runs 12 residues. V shed 5 bases and J shed 4 bases, with 8 bases lying between them. Germline CDR1 is LNHNV and CDR2 is YYDKDF (reference sequence). The CDR3 reads CATSGGPYGYTF. DNA of the CDR3: TGTGCCACCAGCGGGGGCCCCTATGGCTACACCTTC.

This clonotype was recorded many times. The gene calls are TRBV18 and TRBJ2-3, with TRBD2 matching over 8 bases. V lost 4 bases, J lost 3 bases, and 6 bases stayed unmatched. CDR1 and CDR2 from the germline V gene are KGHSH and LQKENI. The CDR3 is made up of 15 amino acids. The CDR3 loop reads CASSRPGGRTDTQYF. CDR3 nucleotide sequence: TGTGCCAGCTCACGCCCGGGAGGGAGGACAGATACGCAGTATTTT.

Many counts were recorded for this clonotype. The genes are TRBV20-1 and TRBJ2-1; possible D gene TRBD2, 5 bases. CDR1 is DFQATT, CDR2 SNEGSKA, per germline (reference sequence). The CDR3 runs to 16 residues. V gave up 4 bases and J gave up 0 bases, with 16 bases separating them. Here the CDR3 DNA reads TGCAGTGCTACCTCCCGGAGCGGTAGCTCCTACAATGAGCAGTTCTTC. Residues: CSATSRSGSSYNEQFF.

With respect to this clonotype: This may be a read error: a much more frequent sequence differs by one nucleotide. The V and J genes are TRBV9 and TRBJ2-3; 10 nucleotides align to TRBD2. The CDR3 contains 16 residues. The V gene's germline CDR1 is SGDLS and CDR2 YYNGEE. In DNA form, the CDR3 reads TGTGCCAGCAGCGTAAGGACTAGCGGCTTCACAGATATGCAGTATTTT. Its protein is CASSVRTSGFTDMQYF.

The gene calls are TRBV19 and TRBJ2-1; TRBD2 matches 7 bases. The junction had 4 bases not matched to a gene; V was cut back by 3 bases and J by 8 bases. From germline, CDR1 is LNHDA and CDR2 SQIVND (reference sequence). This CDR3 region has 13 residues. DNA for the CDR3: TGTGCCAGTAGTATTACTAGCGCGTATGAGCAGTTCTTC. Its protein is CASSITSAYEQFF.

On this clonotype itself: A junction boundary mismatches the germline segment, possibly from a read error. The V call is TRBV3-1, the J call TRBJ2-5, with a possible D match to TRBD1 (6 bases). The germline gives CDR1 LGHDT, CDR2 YNNKEL (reference sequence). The CDR3 totals 13 residues. CDR3 region: CAGSRGRRETQYF. The CDR3 bases are TGTGCCGGCAGCAGGGGCCGGCGGGAGACCCAGTACTTC.